The clone carrying this T cell receptor (beta chain) was seen a handful of times. The data originate from a study of blood T cell repertoires in COVID-19. Sequenced by immunoSEQ multiplex PCR; TCRdb stores in-frame clones only, minus some. This table holds 110,000 or so clones, roughly 85% found once. CDR1 and CDR2 from the germline V gene are LNHDA and SQIVND (reference sequence). This CDR3 is 14 amino acids long. The germline V and J ends were trimmed by 2 bases and 5 bases, with 12 bases remaining between them. The rearrangement uses TRBV19 and TRBJ1-2; unclear D gene. Sequenced: peripheral blood. This clonotype was obtained from a human donor in a cohort sampled during active COVID-19. In DNA form, the CDR3 reads TGTGCCAGTAGTATAATGGGCGCGTCGTATGGCTACACCTTC. Protein sequence: CASSIMGASYGYTF. The full variable domain, its missing parts supplied by reference TRBV19 and TRBJ1-2, is DGGITQSPKYLFRKEGQNVTLSCEQNLNHDAMYWYRQDPGQGLRLIYYSQIVNDFQKGDIAEGYSVSREKKESFPLTVTSAQKNPTAFYLCASSIMGASYGYTFGSGTRLTVV.